Presented here are 29 T cell receptor beta chains from one specimen sequenced in a study of patients and donors after allogeneic stem cell transplantation. Each CDR3 protein gets one entry after TCRdb re-called the RT-PCR reads with MiXCR. The sample includes 920,000 or so distinct CDR3 sequences, about a sixth of them seen just once. Sequencing used blood, either unsorted or a sorted T cell fraction (not recorded which). These receptors originate from a human donor who was either an allogeneic HSCT recipient or a stem cell or donor lymphocyte infusion donor (not recorded which). It is not recorded whose cells these are; they may come from a transplant donor.

The rearrangement joins TRBV24-1 to TRBJ2-6; the D gene is possibly TRBD1 (5 bases). CDR3 length: 15 amino acids. V was pared by 7 bases and J by 0 bases, with 9 bases between. Germline V lookup: CDR1 KGHDR, CDR2 SFDVKD. The CDR3: CATSRASSGANVLTF. The CDR3 nucleotides are TGTGCCACCAGCAGGGCGAGCTCTGGGGCCAACGTCCTGACTTTC.

This clonotype was seen more than once but under ten times. This chain links TRBV20-1 with TRBJ2-2; 7 nucleotides align to TRBD2. The CDR3 runs 15 residues. Looked up from germline, CDR1 is DFQATT and CDR2 is SNEGSKA (reference sequence). V lost 1 base and J lost 1; bases outside the gene matches: 3. The DNA for the CDR3 is TGCAGTGCTAGAGCGGGGGGTCAGAACACCGGGGAGCTGTTTTTT. It encodes CSARAGGQNTGELFF.

The table lists this clonotype with a few counts. This chain joins TRBV19 and TRBJ2-1, with 13 bases lining up with TRBD2. CDR3 length: 17 residues. CDR1 is LNHDA and CDR2 is SQIVND in the germline V gene (reference sequence). Unmatched junction bases numbered 7, after V lost 4 bases and J lost 4 bases. CDR3 sequence: CASSTRLAGGPYNEQFF. The CDR3 DNA sequence: TGTGCCAGTAGTACACGACTAGCGGGAGGTCCATACAATGAGCAGTTCTTC.

The V gene is TRBV20-1, the J gene TRBJ1-4, with TRBD1 as a possible D gene (6 bases). V gave up 2 bases and J gave up 2 bases, with 15 bases separating them. Looked up from germline, CDR1 is DFQATT and CDR2 is SNEGSKA (reference sequence). The CDR3 contains 16 residues. The CDR3 loop is CSARKVRGATNEKLFF. CDR3 bases: TGCAGTGCTAGAAAAGTTCGGGGGGCGACTAATGAAAAACTGTTTTTT.

The V gene is TRBV6-2 or TRBV6-3, the J gene TRBJ1-2; no clear D. Trimming left V 5 bases short and J 4 bases short, with 14 bases between. Germline V gene sequence: CDR1 MNHEY, CDR2 SVGEGT. The CDR3 totals 14 residues. CDR3 loop: CASSPRLWGYGYTF. In DNA form, the CDR3 reads TGTGCCAGCAGTCCTAGGCTGTGGGGCTATGGCTACACCTTC.

V gene TRBV28 combines with J gene TRBJ2-1; a weak D match, TRBD1 (6 bases). CDR3 length equals 16 residues. Between the trimmed V and J ends, which lost 2 bases and 0 bases, there was a span of 11 bases. Germline V gives CDR1 MDHEN, CDR2 SYDVKM. CDR3 coding DNA: TGTGCCAGCAGTTTACCACAGGGCAGCTCCTACAATGAGCAGTTCTTC. As protein: CASSLPQGSSYNEQFF. Combining the CDR3 with reference TRBV28 and TRBJ2-1 gives the whole variable domain DVKVTQSSRYLVKRTGEKVFLECVQDMDHENMFWYRQDPGLGLRLIYFSYDVKMKEKGDIPEGYSVSREKKERFSLILESASTNQTSMYLCASSLPQGSSYNEQFFGPGTRLTVL.

This clonotype came up a few times. This chain uses TRBV20-1 with TRBJ1-2; D gene unclear. The germline V and J ends were trimmed by 0 bases and 2 bases, with 10 bases remaining between them. The germline V gene encodes CDR1 DFQATT and CDR2 SNEGSKA (reference sequence). The CDR3 is 14 amino acids. The CDR3 protein is CSAREHAINYGYTF. The CDR3 DNA sequence: TGCAGTGCTAGAGAACACGCGATCAACTATGGCTACACCTTC.

This clonotype was found many times. The chain carries TRBV12-3 or TRBV12-4 and TRBJ2-2; D perhaps matches TRBD2 (6 bases). The CDR3 covers 16 residues. V lost 4 bases to trimming and J lost 3 bases, with 15 bases between them. The CDR3: CASSSGDFPDTGELFF. The DNA of the CDR3 is TGTGCCAGCAGTTCGGGGGATTTCCCAGACACCGGGGAGCTGTTTTTT.

This clonotype was seen a few times. The chain has TRBV25-1 and TRBJ2-3, with 8 bases that match TRBD2. There are 15 residues in the CDR3. The germline CDR1 and CDR2 sequences are MGHDK and SYGVNS. V shed 9 bases, J shed 2 bases, and the junction held 10 bases outside the gene matches. This chain's CDR3 is CASGGTRSFTDTQYF. CDR3 nucleotides: TGTGCCAGTGGAGGGACTAGATCGTTCACAGATACGCAGTATTTT.

This clonotype occurred a few times. V is TRBV9 and J is TRBJ2-4; TRBD1 aligns across 7 bases. This CDR3 has 16 amino acids. Germline assignment: CDR1 SGDLS and CDR2 YYNGEE. V dropped 3 bases and J dropped 0; count of bases not matched to a gene: 6. CDR3 in DNA: TGTGCCAGCAGCGGAGACAGGGATCTAGCCAAAAACATTCAGTACTTC. Translated, it gives CASSGDRDLAKNIQYF.

This clonotype occurred once. The gene calls are TRBV6-1 and TRBJ1-2, with D unclear. Germline CDR1 reads MNHNS; CDR2 reads SASEGT. The V gene lost 4 bases and the J gene lost 0 bases, with 9 bases spanning the gap. This CDR3 comprises 14 residues. In nucleotides, the CDR3 is TGTGCCAGCAGTGGAGGAGCGACTAACTATGGCTACACCTTC. Translated, it gives CASSGGATNYGYTF.

This clonotype was counted between two and nine times. V is TRBV5-1 and J is TRBJ1-1; D gene ambiguous. CDR1 is SGHRS, CDR2 YFSETQ, per germline. Trimming left V 0 bases short and J 3 bases short, with 9 bases between. The CDR3 has 14 amino acids. CDR3 sequence reads: CASSLGGFDTEAFF. In DNA form, the CDR3 reads TGCGCCAGCAGCTTGGGAGGGTTTGACACTGAAGCTTTCTTT.

The V gene is TRBV12-3 or TRBV12-4, the J gene TRBJ1-2; 7 bases fit TRBD1. The CDR3 consists of 14 residues. The junction had 9 bases not matched to a gene; V was cut back by 4 bases and J by 7 bases. CDR3 DNA: TGTGCCAGCAGTTCCCAACCACAGGGGATTGGCTACACCTTC. It translates to CASSSQPQGIGYTF.

This clonotype was observed a few times. The chain has TRBV12-3 or TRBV12-4 and TRBJ2-2; D gene uncertain. This CDR3 contains 13 residues. V lost 6 bases, J lost 6 bases, and 11 bases lay in between. This CDR3 reads CASRGINAGELFF. In DNA form, the CDR3 reads TGTGCCAGCAGGGGGATCAATGCCGGGGAGCTGTTTTTT.

For the CDR3, the DNA is TGTGCCAGCAGCCGGAACAAGAACACCGGGGAGCTGTTTTTT. Amino acids: CASSRNKNTGELFF. The V call is TRBV3-1, the J call TRBJ2-2; D remains unclear. The CDR3 length is 14 residues. Germline V gene data show CDR1 as LGHDT and CDR2 as YNNKEL (reference sequence). Trimming shortened V by 4 bases and J by 1 base, and 7 bases separated the two germline ends.

This chain uses TRBV5-6 with TRBJ2-7, with D hard to call. The CDR3 contains 16 residues. Deletions cut 5 bases from V and 1 base from J, with 19 bases between. CDR1 is SGHDT, CDR2 YYEEEE, per germline. CDR3 coding DNA: TGTGCCAGCAGTGAACGCTCAGCTGCCCTGTCCTACGAGCAGTACTTC. Translating gives CASSERSAALSYEQYF.

This rearrangement joins TRBV29-1 to TRBJ1-1, with D maybe TRBD1 (5 bases). This CDR3 is built from 11 residues. Germline-derived CDR1 and CDR2 are SQVTM and ANQGSEA. Deletions cut 6 bases from V and 7 bases from J, with 12 bases between. The CDR3 DNA reads TGCAGCGTGGGGGGGGGAAATGAAGCTTTCTTT. This sequence encodes CSVGGGNEAFF.

This clonotype was seen at least ten times. The chain recombines TRBV12-3 or TRBV12-4 with TRBJ2-1, with a possible D match to TRBD2 (5 bases). V was cut by 7 bases and J by 7 bases, with 17 bases left in between. CDR3 length equals 14 residues. DNA of the CDR3: TGTGCCAGCACCACAACCGGGAAGTTAAATGAGCAGTTCTTC. Translated, it gives CASTTTGKLNEQFF.

This rearrangement joins TRBV10-3 to TRBJ2-7, with TRBD2 matching over 12 bases. J lost 3 bases, V lost 4 bases, and 1 base had no gene match. There are 14 residues in the CDR3. Germline loops: CDR1 ENHRY, CDR2 SYGVKD. CDR3 bases: TGTGCCATCAGTGGACTAGCGGGAGTCTACGAGCAGTACTTC. It specifies CAISGLAGVYEQYF.

V and J are TRBV20-1 and TRBJ2-7; 14 bases align to TRBD2. Germline CDR1 and CDR2: DFQATT and SNEGSKA (reference sequence). V lost 4 bases to trimming and J lost 4 bases; unmatched junction nucleotides: 3. This CDR3 has 14 amino acids. Written as DNA, the CDR3 is TGCAGTGCTATTGGGACTAGCGGGAGTTACGAGCAGTACTTC. This translates into CSAIGTSGSYEQYF.

The chain carries TRBV6-2 or TRBV6-3 and TRBJ2-3; D is possibly TRBD2 (5 bases). CDR3 length: 15 residues. Trimming shortened V by 8 bases and J by 0 bases, and 15 bases separated the two germline ends. Germline CDR1 MNHEY, CDR2 SVGEGT. DNA for the CDR3: TGTGCCAGCGGTCGGGGAGTACCTAGCACAGATACGCAGTATTTT. Its translation: CASGRGVPSTDTQYF.

This clonotype was seen more than once but under ten times. The CDR3: CSVVKRGPTVEYNEQFF. The CDR3 nucleotides are TGCAGCGTTGTGAAGCGGGGGCCCACGGTAGAATACAATGAGCAGTTCTTC. The chain is built from TRBV29-1 and TRBJ2-1; 8 nucleotides align to TRBD2. V dropped 4 bases and J dropped 4; count of bases not matched to a gene: 15. Germline V gene sequence: CDR1 SQVTM, CDR2 ANQGSEA. The CDR3 runs to 17 residues.

With regard to this clonotype: Germline and junction disagree at one end, which may indicate a read error. V is TRBV6-1 and J is TRBJ1-1, with TRBD1 matching over 8 bases. The CDR3 totals 13 residues. From germline, CDR1 is MNHNS and CDR2 SASEGT. CDR3 region: CAGSPGQGNKAFF. The CDR3 nucleotides are TGTGCCGGCAGCCCCGGACAGGGAAATAAAGCTTTCTTT.

The rearrangement joins TRBV5-1 to TRBJ2-1, with 12 bases aligning to TRBD2. Germline CDR1 and CDR2: SGHRS and YFSETQ. V trimming: 6 bases; J trimming: 7 bases; junction bases outside the gene matches: 11. CDR3 size: 16 residues. The CDR3 coding sequence is TGCGCCAGCACCCCAGAGACTAGCGGGAGAGGTAATGAGCAGTTCTTC. It codes for CASTPETSGRGNEQFF.

V usage is TRBV12-3 or TRBV12-4 and J usage is TRBJ1-1, with D hard to call. V lost 7 bases and J lost 1, with 10 bases in between. There are 13 residues in the CDR3. The CDR3 is CASKPQENTEAFF. CDR3 nucleotides: TGTGCCAGCAAACCGCAAGAGAACACTGAAGCTTTCTTT.

The gene calls are TRBV6-2 or TRBV6-3 and TRBJ2-7; a weak D match, TRBD2 (6 bases). Trimming shortened V by 2 bases and J by 2 bases, and 13 bases separated the two germline ends. In germline, CDR1 is MNHEY, CDR2 SVGEGT. The CDR3 has 15 amino acids. The CDR3 sequence is CASSYGGIGTYEQYF. The DNA for the CDR3 is TGTGCCAGCAGTTACGGAGGGATCGGCACCTACGAGCAGTACTTC.

In its sample, this clonotype was seen a few times. The chain has TRBV2 and TRBJ1-1; TRBD1 is a possible D gene (6 bases). Trimming left V 3 bases short and J 8 bases short, with 19 bases between. Germline V gives CDR1 SNHLY, CDR2 FYNNEI. CDR3 length equals 15 residues. The CDR3 region has the DNA TGTGCCAGCAGTGAGAAAAAAAGGTCAGGGGCAGAAGCTTTCTTT. Amino acid sequence: CASSEKKRSGAEAFF.

The table lists this clonotype with a few counts. V usage is TRBV6-1 and J usage is TRBJ1-1; perhaps TRBD1 as D (5 bases). V lost 6 bases and J lost 1, with 12 bases in between. The length of the CDR3 is 14 residues. Germline CDR1 reads MNHNS; CDR2 reads SASEGT. The DNA for the CDR3 is TGTGCCAGCAGGCGGGGTGACAGGAACACTGAAGCTTTCTTT. Protein: CASRRGDRNTEAFF.

This chain joins TRBV20-1 and TRBJ1-2; unclear D gene. The germline V gene has CDR1 DFQATT and CDR2 SNEGSKA (reference sequence). Between the trimmed V and J ends, which lost 0 bases and 4 bases, there was a span of 6 bases. This CDR3 region has 12 residues. CDR3 region: CSARDARYGYTF. For the CDR3, the DNA is TGCAGTGCTAGAGATGCCCGCTATGGCTACACCTTC.